The clone carrying this T cell receptor beta chain was picked up many times. TCRdb processed the 5' RACE reads anew with MiXCR; each CDR3 protein has one entry. The table has a few hundred thousand distinct CDR3 sequences, roughly a tenth seen once; the top ten hold about 19%. Trimming removed 3 bases from V and 8 bases from J, with 13 bases in between. CDR3 length: 13 amino acids. These data originate in a study of CD8 T cells in ankylosing spondylitis. This receptor was taken from a male donor with ankylosing spondylitis or in good health (not recorded which). The chain combines TRBV12-3 or TRBV12-4 with TRBJ1-1; D is unclear. The sample consisted of blood, either unsorted or a sorted T cell fraction (not recorded which). As DNA, the CDR3 is TGTGCCAGCAGTTTCTCCACGACGGGAGAAGCTTTCTTT. Translation gives CASSFSTTGEAFF.